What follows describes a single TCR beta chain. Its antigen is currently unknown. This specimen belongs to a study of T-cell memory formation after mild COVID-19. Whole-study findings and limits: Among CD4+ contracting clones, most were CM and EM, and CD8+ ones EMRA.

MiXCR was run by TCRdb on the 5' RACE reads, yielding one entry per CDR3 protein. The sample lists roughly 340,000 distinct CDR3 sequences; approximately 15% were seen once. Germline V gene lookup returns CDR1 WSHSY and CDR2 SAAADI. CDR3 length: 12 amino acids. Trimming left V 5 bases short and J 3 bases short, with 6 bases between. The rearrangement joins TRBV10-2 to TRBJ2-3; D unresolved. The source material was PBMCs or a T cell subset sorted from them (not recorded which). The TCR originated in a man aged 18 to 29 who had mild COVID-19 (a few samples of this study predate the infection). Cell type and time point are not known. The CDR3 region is CASSFMTDTQYF. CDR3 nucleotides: TGCGCCAGCAGTTTCATGACAGATACGCAGTATTTT.